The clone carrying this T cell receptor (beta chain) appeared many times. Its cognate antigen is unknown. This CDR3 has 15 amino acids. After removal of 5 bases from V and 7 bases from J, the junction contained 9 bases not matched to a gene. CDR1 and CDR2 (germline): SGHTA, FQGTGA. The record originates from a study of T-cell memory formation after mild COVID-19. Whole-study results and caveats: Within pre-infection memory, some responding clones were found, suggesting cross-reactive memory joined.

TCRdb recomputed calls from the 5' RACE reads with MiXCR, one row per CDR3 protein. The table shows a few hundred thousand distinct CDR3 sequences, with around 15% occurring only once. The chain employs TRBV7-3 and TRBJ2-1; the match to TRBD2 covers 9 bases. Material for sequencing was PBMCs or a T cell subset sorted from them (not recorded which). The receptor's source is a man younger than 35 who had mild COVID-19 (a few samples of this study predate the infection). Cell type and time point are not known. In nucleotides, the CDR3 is TGTGCCAGCAGCCGGGGACTAGCCGCGGGAAATGAGCAGTTCTTC. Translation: CASSRGLAAGNEQFF. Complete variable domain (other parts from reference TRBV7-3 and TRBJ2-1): GAGVSQTPSNKVTEKGKYVELRCDPISGHTALYWYRQSLGQGPEFLIYFQGTGAADDSGLPNDRFFAVRPEGSVSTLKIQRTERGDSAVYLCASSRGLAAGNEQFFGPGTRLTVL.